The clone carrying this TCR beta chain was counted a few times. TCRdb ran MiXCR on the RT-PCR reads and lists one entry per CDR3 protein. The repertoire holds over 350,000 distinct CDR3 sequences, with 16% as singletons. These data belong to a study of patients and donors after allogeneic stem cell transplantation. CDR3 length: 15 amino acids. The junction had 8 bases not matched to a gene; V was cut back by 6 bases and J by 1 base. This chain connects TRBV12-3 or TRBV12-4 to TRBJ1-1; TRBD1 matches at 7 bases. The origin of this receptor is a human donor who was either an allogeneic HSCT recipient or a stem cell or donor lymphocyte infusion donor (not recorded which). It is not recorded whose cells these are; they may come from a transplant donor. Sequenced sample: blood, either unsorted or a sorted T cell fraction (not recorded which). CDR3 sequence: CASSITGAENTEAFF. The CDR3 DNA reads TGTGCCAGCAGCATCACAGGGGCGGAGAACACTGAAGCTTTCTTT.